This T cell receptor beta chain was recovered during a study of blood T cell repertoires in COVID-19. On the study more broadly: The United States, Italy and Spain provided the acute and convalescent COVID-19 samples. PBMCs, B-cell-depleted T cells, or T cells provided the cDNA or gDNA that made up the material.

The V gene lost 5 bases and the J gene lost 0 bases, with 11 bases spanning the gap. This CDR3 is 15 amino acids long. Germline lookup yields CDR1 LNHDA and CDR2 SQIVND (reference sequence). This clone was seen more than once but under ten times. Original data processing: Estimated nucleated cell counts came from reference gene primer amplification. Profiled with immunoSEQ multiplex PCR; TCRdb holds only in-frame clones, not every one. V and J calls plus clone size are reproduced from that table; the DNA served to infer D and trimming. Among roughly 46,000 clones listed, around 80% were seen once. This TCR was sampled from a man aged 60-69 years with acute or convalescent COVID-19. Sample: peripheral blood. J is TRBJ1-5 and V is TRBV19; D possibly corresponds to TRBD1 (6 bases). CDR3 DNA: TGTGCCAGTAGTCCGGGACACCATAGCAATCAGCCCCAGCATTTT. Encoded protein: CASSPGHHSNQPQHF.